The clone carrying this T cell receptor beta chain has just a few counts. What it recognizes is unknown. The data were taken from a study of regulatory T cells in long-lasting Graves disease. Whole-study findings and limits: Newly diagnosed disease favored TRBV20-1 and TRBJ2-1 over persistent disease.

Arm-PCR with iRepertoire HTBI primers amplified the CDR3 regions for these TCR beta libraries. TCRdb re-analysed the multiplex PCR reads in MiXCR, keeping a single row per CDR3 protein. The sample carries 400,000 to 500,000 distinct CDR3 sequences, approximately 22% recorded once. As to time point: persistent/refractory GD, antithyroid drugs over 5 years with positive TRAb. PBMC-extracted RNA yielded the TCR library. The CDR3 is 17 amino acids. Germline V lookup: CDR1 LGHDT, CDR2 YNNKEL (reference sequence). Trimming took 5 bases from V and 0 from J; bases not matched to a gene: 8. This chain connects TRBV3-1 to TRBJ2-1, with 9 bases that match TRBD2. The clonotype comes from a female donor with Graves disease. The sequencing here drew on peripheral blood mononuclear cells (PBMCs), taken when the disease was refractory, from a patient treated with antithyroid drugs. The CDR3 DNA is TGTGCCAGCAGCGGACTCACTAGCGGGCCCTCCTACAATGAGCAGTTCTTC. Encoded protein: CASSGLTSGPSYNEQFF.